This T cell receptor (beta chain) stems from a study of blood T cell repertoires in COVID-19. About the research overall: Acute-phase and convalescent COVID-19 samples originated in the United States, Italy and Spain. PBMCs, B-cell-depleted T cells, or T cells were the source of the cDNA or gDNA that made up the material.

This CDR3 has 16 amino acids. Germline V lookup: CDR1 MDHEN, CDR2 SYDVKM. The V gene end was trimmed by 0 bases and the J gene end by 8 bases; junction bases not matched to a gene: 6. Original handling: Estimation of nucleated cell counts relied on the amplification of reference gene primers. Only in-frame clones appear in the TCRdb table, and some are missing; sequencing was by immunoSEQ multiplex PCR. That table furnishes V, J and clone size, whereas the DNA furnished D and trimming. The sample has about 160,000 clones; 90% to 95% are singletons. Sequencing was performed on peripheral blood. This chain joins TRBV28 and TRBJ2-2; TRBD1 aligns across 10 bases. The clonotype was recovered from a woman in her 50s with acute or convalescent COVID-19. The CDR3 bases are TGTGCCAGCAGTTTATGGGCGACAGGGGGCGAAGGGGAGCTGTTTTTT. Translated, it gives CASSLWATGGEGELFF.